This TCR beta chain derives from a study of esophageal squamous cell carcinoma under preoperative chemotherapy (dated by TCRdb to 2016 to 2019). About the full investigation: The study profiled TCR repertoires of both peripheral blood T cells and tumor-infiltrating lymphocytes. The study assessed how paclitaxel-nedaplatin chemotherapy affected T-cell receptor repertoires in patients with esophageal squamous cell carcinoma. The cohort comprised a few patients with primary esophageal squamous cell carcinoma. Repertoires were compared between samples taken before and after paclitaxel-nedaplatin therapy. General conclusions and limits of the study: Paclitaxel-nedaplatin therapy caused immediate and substantial changes in clonotype frequency, and abundant clones were more likely to contract than to amplify. A significant increase in TCR diversity was observed in peripheral T cells after chemotherapy, whereas no such increase was observed in tumor-infiltrating lymphocytes. Post-treatment tumor-infiltrating lymphocytes appeared partly derived from peripheral T cells migrating into the tumor, not solely from local clonal changes. The analysis included only 5 or 6 patients with esophageal squamous cell carcinoma, making the cohort small.

This clonotype was seen repeatedly, ten times or more. The antigen it binds to is not known. There are no base qualities to consult, and no much larger clone falls within one base. The library was built by means of PCR. The instrument was a HiSeq X Ten. High-throughput sequencing was used to characterize TCR repertoires. The public reads were reanalyzed by TCRdb: fastp trimming at Q25, MiXCR alignment, in-frame beta chains only. Records with the same CDR3 protein are collapsed into one entry carrying the most frequent genes and DNA. This sample comprises 32,000 or so distinct CDR3 sequences, around 50% of them detected only once. Of the sample, roughly 23% is held by the ten largest clones. From its cysteine to its phenylalanine, the CDR3 spans 13 amino acids. Only CDR3 DNA remains: 39 bases, in frame from the first base. CDR1 SGHAT and CDR2 FQNNGV are derived from the germline V gene. Trimming takes 5 bases from V and 9 bases from J, and the germline ends sit 14 bases apart.

This sample's time point label indicates: after preoperative PTX-NDP chemotherapy. Patients received paclitaxel-nedaplatin as preoperative chemotherapy before surgery. The source of this sequence is a human donor with esophageal squamous cell carcinoma. The donor label of this sample is uncertain. Sampling was conducted from a patient given preoperative chemotherapy. The receptor chain draws on TRBV11-2 and TRBJ2-1; the D gene identity is not certain. Read as DNA, the sequence is TGTGCCAGCAGCCGGTATCCTGGCGGTGAGCAGTTCTTC. The translation is CASSRYPGGEQFF.